The 4 T cell receptor beta chains in this list originate from one sample, sequenced in a study of T cell responses to AZD1222 COVID-19 vaccine. Sequencing used immunoSEQ multiplex PCR; TCRdb keeps in-frame clones, though not all of them. Seen here are approximately 150,000 clones, 91% observed once, and the top ten hold 1.4%. The sequencing used peripheral blood, collected on day 0 of AZD1222 vaccination. The receptors shown here come from an adult in good health.

This chain joins TRBV5-8 and TRBJ1-2; unclear D gene. The germline gives CDR1 SGHTS, CDR2 YDEGEE. V dropped 2 bases and J dropped 2 bases, with 10 bases sitting between them. This CDR3 comprises 14 residues. For the CDR3, the DNA is TGTGCCAGCAGCTTCCTGGAGACAAACTATGGCTACACCTTC. Protein product: CASSFLETNYGYTF.

This chain connects TRBV27 to TRBJ2-2, with D unclear. The V gene's germline CDR1 is MNHEY and CDR2 SMNVEV (reference sequence). V was pared by 3 bases and J by 5 bases, with 13 bases between. The CDR3 totals 15 residues. CDR3 in amino acids: CASSFNPGSTGELFF. The CDR3 nucleotides are TGTGCCAGCAGTTTCAATCCCGGTTCTACCGGGGAGCTGTTTTTT.

The CDR3 spells CASSPRGSPGTGYTGELFF. For the CDR3, the DNA is TGTGCCAGCAGCCCCAGGGGTTCCCCCGGGACAGGGTACACCGGGGAGCTGTTTTTT. The chain links TRBV7-9 to TRBJ2-2; 9 bases fit TRBD1. The CDR3 covers 19 residues. With V trimmed by 5 bases and J by 3 bases, 16 bases remained unmatched. CDR1 and CDR2 from the germline V gene are SEHNR and FQNEAQ (reference sequence).

The chain is built from TRBV18 and TRBJ1-1; TRBD1 aligns across 7 bases. V lost 2 bases and J lost 0; bases outside the gene matches: 0. The germline V gene has CDR1 KGHSH and CDR2 LQKENI. The CDR3 has 14 residues. This CDR3 reads CASSPGTVNTEAFF. The DNA of the CDR3 is TGTGCCAGCTCACCAGGGACAGTGAACACTGAAGCTTTCTTT.